Following are 5 T cell receptor beta chains from one sample sequenced in a study of radiotherapy plus CTLA-4 blockade in lung cancer. Clones were read by immunoSEQ multiplex PCR, and TCRdb kept only the in-frame ones, dropping some. This sample carries fewer than 35,000 clones, around 75% of them seen once, and the ten largest clones take roughly 14%. Material: peripheral blood, obtained from a patient treated with radiotherapy plus ipilimumab. These receptors were obtained from a human donor with non-small cell lung cancer that progressed on radiotherapy plus ipilimumab.

The sample holds a few counts of this clone. This sequence joins TRBV10-3 and TRBJ1-2, with D possibly being TRBD1 (5 bases). Between the trimmed V and J ends, which lost 6 bases and 2 bases, there was a span of 7 bases. CDR3 size: 12 residues. Germline V gene data show CDR1 as ENHRY and CDR2 as SYGVKD. The CDR3 DNA sequence: TGTGCCATCAGCGCAGGGAACTATGGCTACACCTTC. Its translation is CAISAGNYGYTF.

This chain's CDR3 is CASSLDRGDRAANEQFF. The CDR3 region has the DNA TGTGCCAGCAGTTTAGACCGCGGAGACAGGGCAGCCAATGAGCAGTTCTTC. The chain is built from TRBV28 and TRBJ2-1; 7 nucleotides align to TRBD1. The V gene end was trimmed by 2 bases and the J gene end by 6 bases; junction bases not matched to a gene: 13. Germline V gene sequence: CDR1 MDHEN, CDR2 SYDVKM. The CDR3 consists of 17 residues.

The CDR3 sequence: CASSGRPTGGGVNTEAFF. CDR3 coding DNA: TGTGCCAGCAGCGGACGTCCTACAGGGGGCGGTGTGAACACTGAAGCTTTCTTT. This chain joins TRBV7-9 and TRBJ1-1; 9 bases match TRBD1. After removal of 5 bases from V and 0 bases from J, the junction contained 13 bases not matched to a gene. CDR1 and CDR2 (germline): SEHNR, FQNEAQ (reference sequence). CDR3 length equals 18 residues.

The sample holds one count of this clone. J is TRBJ2-3 and V is TRBV6-1; D may match TRBD1 or TRBD2 (5 bases each). Germline assignment: CDR1 MNHNS and CDR2 SASEGT. The CDR3 length is 14 residues. V lost 7 bases to trimming and J lost 0 bases, with 11 bases between them. The CDR3 here is CASTRDLSTDTQYF. The CDR3 region has the DNA TGTGCCAGCACCCGGGACCTAAGCACAGATACGCAGTATTTT.

The chain carries TRBV5-4 and TRBJ1-2; 11 bases are shared with TRBD1. Looked up from germline, CDR1 is SGHNT and CDR2 is YYREEE (reference sequence). Unmatched junction bases numbered 5, after V lost 4 bases and J lost 0 bases. The CDR3 has 16 residues. The CDR3 nucleotides are TGTGCCAGCAGCGGCGGGACAGGGGGAACTAACTATGGCTACACCTTC. It encodes CASSGGTGGTNYGYTF.